This record looks at one T cell receptor beta chain sequence and its context. Its antigen is not identified. This sample is drawn from a study of Ad26.COV2.S vaccination and SARS-CoV-2 variants. Study-wide context: In the COV1001 trial, the donor was in the Ad26.COV2.S arm. The vaccine Ad26.COV2.S was put into the muscle once, or twice with 56 days between. Broader study findings: With respect to non-spike TCR breadth, vaccine and placebo recipients were similar.

Treatment denoted: some 20 received Ad26.COV2.S at low or high dose, single or two shots; a few received placebo; per-sample allocation not given. At day 63 after the first vaccine or placebo injection, samples were drawn. Method: immunoSEQ multiplex PCR; TCRdb's copy keeps in-frame clones and lacks some. The sample consists of about 400,000 clones, around 91% of them appearing once. V dropped 1 base and J dropped 2 bases, with 9 bases sitting between them. CDR3 size: 14 residues. The germline V gene has CDR1 LGHNA and CDR2 YNFKEQ. The sequence derives from a person aged 18-60 years who received the Ad26.COV2.S COVID-19 vaccine or a placebo. V gene TRBV4-2 combines with J gene TRBJ2-7, with D hard to call. The source material was peripheral blood, sampled in a trial of Ad26.COV2.S vaccine versus placebo. CDR3 nucleotide sequence: TGTGCCAGCAGCCAAGTCTTATCGCCCTACGAGCAGTACTTC. Protein product: CASSQVLSPYEQYF.